The 6 T cell receptor beta chains below all came from one sample that was sequenced in a study of identical twins. TCRdb re-derived calls from the 5' RACE reads in MiXCR, one entry per CDR3 protein. The sample shows hundreds of thousands of distinct CDR3 sequences, about 7.6% of them seen only once. The sample also formed part of further work on yellow fever vaccine responses in identical twins.

Sequenced material: PBMCs. The receptor source for this set is a woman aged 18-29 years in good health.

This clonotype was counted ten times or more. The chain links TRBV7-9 to TRBJ1-5; D not resolved. With 5 bases removed from V and 3 bases from J, the gap between germline ends came to 8 bases. Per germline, CDR1 SEHNR and CDR2 FQNEAQ (reference sequence). This CDR3 is built from 13 residues. The CDR3 spells CASSRGFNQPQHF. The CDR3 region has the DNA TGTGCCAGCAGCCGAGGGTTCAATCAGCCCCAGCATTTT.

The V and J genes are TRBV20-1 and TRBJ1-1, with D hard to call. Trimming shortened V by 1 base and J by 0 bases, and 9 bases separated the two germline ends. Germline CDR1 and CDR2: DFQATT and SNEGSKA (reference sequence). The CDR3 has 14 amino acids. The CDR3 region has the DNA TGCAGTGCTAGAGGACGGCCGATGAACACTGAAGCTTTCTTT. This gives the protein CSARGRPMNTEAFF.

This clonotype appeared many times. V usage is TRBV6-1 and J usage is TRBJ2-7, with 9 positions matching TRBD1. This CDR3 has 15 amino acids. Losses at the gene ends were 5 bases for V and 3 bases for J; bases not matched to a gene: 8. In germline, CDR1 is MNHNS, CDR2 SASEGT. CDR3 residues: CASSIGTGKNYEQYV. The CDR3 nucleotides read TGTGCCAGCAGTATAGGGACAGGGAAAAACTACGAGCAGTACGTC.

This clonotype has a count of ten or more. The chain joins TRBV4-1 to TRBJ1-2; 8 bases match TRBD1. V dropped 2 bases and J dropped 6; count of bases not matched to a gene: 2. This CDR3 contains 13 residues. Germline CDR1 MGHRA, CDR2 YSYEKL. This chain's CDR3 is CASSQLQGDGYTF. CDR3 coding DNA: TGCGCCAGCAGCCAACTACAGGGGGATGGCTACACCTTC.

This clonotype was picked up a small number of times. Written as DNA, the CDR3 is TGTGCCACCAGTGAGGGCGGGACAGGGTTCTCCTACAATGAGCAGTTCTTC. Protein sequence: CATSEGGTGFSYNEQFF. The chain recombines TRBV24-1 with TRBJ2-1; TRBD1 aligns across 9 bases. This CDR3 region has 17 residues. With 4 bases clipped from V and 0 bases from J, the junction kept 6 bases outside the gene matches. Germline V gene lookup returns CDR1 KGHDR and CDR2 SFDVKD.

This clonotype was seen a handful of times. V gene TRBV20-1 combines with J gene TRBJ2-7, with 7 bases aligning to TRBD2. Trimming removed 7 bases from V and 2 bases from J; junction bases left unmatched: 2. CDR1 and CDR2 from the germline V gene are DFQATT and SNEGSKA (reference sequence). The CDR3 spans 11 residues. The CDR3 reads CSVRGAYEQYV. CDR3 nucleotides: TGCAGTGTCCGGGGGGCCTACGAGCAGTACGTC.